These 15 T cell receptor beta chains originate from one sample sequenced in a study of PD-1 blockade in mismatch repair-deficient tumors. Assay: immunoSEQ multiplex PCR; the TCRdb copy retains only in-frame clones and omits some. The sample holds approximately 17,000 clones, about 87% seen once. The specimen was PBMCs, collected less than 25 weeks after starting pembrolizumab. The receptors originated from an adult with mismatch repair-deficient cancer.

The CDR3 region is CASSPGLAGRIGEQYF. CDR3 bases: TGTGCCAGCAGCCCGGGACTAGCGGGCCGAATCGGAGAGCAGTACTTC. The chain links TRBV9 to TRBJ2-7; the match to TRBD2 covers 12 bases. Germline V gene sequence: CDR1 SGDLS, CDR2 YYNGEE. Trimming took 4 bases from V and 7 from J; bases not matched to a gene: 12. The CDR3 sequence is 16 residues long.

This chain links TRBV28 with TRBJ2-5; D is possibly TRBD2 (6 bases). V lost 3 bases and J lost 3, with 11 bases in between. Per germline, CDR1 MDHEN and CDR2 SYDVKM. This CDR3 region has 14 residues. CDR3 in amino acids: CASSLTSTKETQYF. CDR3 in DNA: TGTGCCAGCAGTTTGACTAGTACAAAAGAGACCCAGTACTTC. The whole variable domain, filled in from reference TRBV28 and TRBJ2-5, reads DVKVTQSSRYLVKRTGEKVFLECVQDMDHENMFWYRQDPGLGLRLIYFSYDVKMKEKGDIPEGYSVSREKKERFSLILESASTNQTSMYLCASSLTSTKETQYFGPGTRLLVL.

The chain recombines TRBV28 with TRBJ2-7; D is unresolved. Trimming cost V 3 bases and J 0 bases, with 9 bases left between them. There are 14 residues in the CDR3. Germline assignment: CDR1 MDHEN and CDR2 SYDVKM. CDR3 nucleotides: TGTGCCAGCAGTTTCGGCGGTGACTCCTACGAGCAGTACTTC. Its protein is CASSFGGDSYEQYF.

The J gene is TRBJ1-5, the V gene TRBV6-6, with D unresolved. Germline values: CDR1 MNHNY, CDR2 SVGAGI (reference sequence). V shed 1 base and J shed 6 bases, with 10 bases lying between them. The CDR3 is made up of 14 amino acids. The CDR3 reads CASSYFDGSQPQHF. DNA for the CDR3: TGTGCCAGCAGTTACTTCGACGGGAGTCAGCCCCAGCATTTT.

This clone has a single count. V usage is TRBV14 and J usage is TRBJ2-7, with 8 positions matching TRBD2. Germline V gene sequence: CDR1 SGHDN, CDR2 FVKESK. J was trimmed by 9 bases and V by 0 bases; bases with no gene match: 13. This CDR3 contains 16 residues. DNA of the CDR3: TGTGCCAGCAGCCAAGATCGGGGGGGATTATGGTACTTGCAGTACTTC. This sequence encodes CASSQDRGGLWYLQYF.

This clone is a singleton in its sample. This chain connects TRBV19 to TRBJ1-2, with D possibly matching TRBD1 (5 bases). V gave up 7 bases and J gave up 3 bases, with 15 bases separating them. Germline V lookup: CDR1 LNHDA, CDR2 SQIVND (reference sequence). This CDR3 has 14 amino acids. The CDR3 DNA reads as TGTGCCAGTAAGGCGGTAGGGGTCGACTATGGCTACACCTTC. It encodes CASKAVGVDYGYTF. The whole variable domain, filled in from reference TRBV19 and TRBJ1-2, reads DGGITQSPKYLFRKEGQNVTLSCEQNLNHDAMYWYRQDPGQGLRLIYYSQIVNDFQKGDIAEGYSVSREKKESFPLTVTSAQKNPTAFYLCASKAVGVDYGYTFGSGTRLTVV.

This clone is medium-sized (0.01 to 0.1%) by share. This chain uses TRBV7-9 with TRBJ1-1, with D maybe TRBD1 (5 bases). The CDR3 is made up of 16 amino acids. Germline loops: CDR1 SEHNR, CDR2 FQNEAQ (reference sequence). Trimming left V 1 base short and J 5 bases short, with 17 bases between. CDR3 loop: CASSLGSAGSETEAFF. The CDR3 DNA is TGTGCCAGCAGCTTAGGTTCTGCAGGGTCTGAAACTGAAGCTTTCTTT.

The chain joins TRBV10-3 to TRBJ2-1; 8 bases map to TRBD2. The CDR3 length is 15 residues. V trimming: 4 bases; J trimming: 8 bases; junction bases outside the gene matches: 10. Germline V gene lookup returns CDR1 ENHRY and CDR2 SYGVKD. The CDR3 loop is CAISGLAGLRDEQFF. Here the CDR3 DNA reads TGTGCCATCAGTGGTCTAGCGGGCCTTCGGGATGAGCAGTTCTTC.

The gene calls are TRBV27 and TRBJ1-2; 9 positions match TRBD1. The CDR3 totals 17 residues. The trim removed 0 bases at V and 8 bases at J, leaving 13 bases unmatched. Germline CDR1 reads MNHEY; CDR2 reads SMNVEV (reference sequence). The CDR3 DNA reads as TGTGCCAGCAGTTTATCGGGACAGGGTTTCGTTATCTGGGGCTACACCTTC. Its translation is CASSLSGQGFVIWGYTF.

The chain recombines TRBV30 with TRBJ2-3; the match to TRBD1 covers 10 bases. Germline V lookup: CDR1 GTSNPN, CDR2 SVGIG (reference sequence). The V gene end was trimmed by 8 bases and the J gene end by 1 base; junction bases not matched to a gene: 6. The CDR3 totals 14 residues. CDR3 in DNA: TGTGCCAAGGACAGGGGGACTGGCACAGATACGCAGTATTTT. Translation gives CAKDRGTGTDTQYF.

The V call is TRBV10-3, the J call TRBJ2-3, with 14 bases aligning to TRBD2. The CDR3 is 17 amino acids. Germline V gene sequence: CDR1 ENHRY, CDR2 SYGVKD. The V segment lost 10 bases and the J segment 1 base; nucleotides outside the gene matches: 10. CDR3 nucleotide sequence: TGTGCCACCAGGGGGACTAGCGGGAGCCGGGGCACAGATACGCAGTATTTT. This encodes CATRGTSGSRGTDTQYF.

Written as DNA, the CDR3 is TGTGCCAGCAGCTTAGAGCGGGGCTATGGCTACACCTTC. Translation gives CASSLERGYGYTF. J is TRBJ1-2 and V is TRBV7-8; D call uncertain. This CDR3 spans 13 amino acids. Germline CDR1 and CDR2: SGHVS and FQNEAQ. Trimming removed 1 base from V and 4 bases from J, with 7 bases in between.

This chain connects TRBV5-1 to TRBJ2-1, with D tentatively TRBD2 (6 bases). The germline gives CDR1 SGHRS, CDR2 YFSETQ. V lost 0 bases, J lost 6 bases, and 22 bases lay in between. This CDR3 is 18 amino acids long. CDR3 DNA sequence: TGCGCCAGCAGCTTGGCCGGCTTCCGGGAGTACTACGGCAATGAGCAGTTCTTC. Its protein product is CASSLAGFREYYGNEQFF.

The rearrangement uses TRBV27 and TRBJ2-7, with D perhaps TRBD2 (6 bases). With 6 bases removed from V and 7 bases from J, the gap between germline ends came to 10 bases. Germline V gene data show CDR1 as MNHEY and CDR2 as SMNVEV (reference sequence). This CDR3 region has 11 residues. The DNA for the CDR3 is TGTGCCAGCAGGGCCCGGGGGGAGCAGTACTTC. Translated: CASRARGEQYF.

This chain joins TRBV21-1 and TRBJ2-6; the table names TRBD2, a call not compared with the DNA. TRBV21-1 is assigned pseudogene status. This CDR3 contains 19 residues. CDR3 DNA: TGTGCCAGCAGCAAAGGGAGCAAGCGGGTGAGCTCTGGGGCCAACGTCCTGACTTTC. It is translated as CASSKGSKRVSSGANVLTF.